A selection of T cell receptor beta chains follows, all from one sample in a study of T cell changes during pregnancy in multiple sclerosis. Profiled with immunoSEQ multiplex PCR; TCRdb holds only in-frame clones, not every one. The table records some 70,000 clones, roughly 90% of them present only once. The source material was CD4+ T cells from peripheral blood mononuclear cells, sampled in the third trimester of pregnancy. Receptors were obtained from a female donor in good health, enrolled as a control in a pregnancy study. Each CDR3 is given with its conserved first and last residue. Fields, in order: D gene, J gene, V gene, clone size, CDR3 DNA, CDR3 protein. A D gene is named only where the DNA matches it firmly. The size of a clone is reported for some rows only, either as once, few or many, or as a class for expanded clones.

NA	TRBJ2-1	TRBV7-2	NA	TGTGCCAGCAGCTTACTTGGACTCCCCTGGGGAGAGCAGTTCTTC	CASSLLGLPWGEQFF
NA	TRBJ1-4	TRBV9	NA	TGTGCCAGCAGCGTAGACAGGGTGAATGAAAAACTGTTTTTT	CASSVDRVNEKLFF
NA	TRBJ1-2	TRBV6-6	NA	TGTGCCAGCAGTCCAAATAACTATGGCTACACCTTC	CASSPNNYGYTF
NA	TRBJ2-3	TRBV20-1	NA	TGCAGTGCTTACTCCGCAGATACGCAGTATTTT	CSAYSADTQYF
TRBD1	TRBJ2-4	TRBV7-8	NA	TGTGCCTGCCAGGTGACAGGGGAGGCCAAAAACATTCAGTACTTC	CACQVTGEAKNIQYF
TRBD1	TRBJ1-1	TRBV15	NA	TGTGCCACCAGCAGACTCCGACAGGGGAACACTGAAGCTTTCTTT	CATSRLRQGNTEAFF
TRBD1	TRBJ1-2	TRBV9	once	TGTGCCAGCAGCGTAGGGGTTCTGGGACAGGGCTACTATGGCTACACCTTC	CASSVGVLGQGYYGYTF
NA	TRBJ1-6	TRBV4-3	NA	TGCGCCAGCAGCCAAGACTTGGCCCTCCGGGGTTCACCCCTCCACTTT	CASSQDLALRGSPLHF
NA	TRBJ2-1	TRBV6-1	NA	TGTGCCAGCAGTGCCATTTCTGGGGGCGGGGGTCACAATGAGCAGTTCTTC	CASSAISGGGGHNEQFF
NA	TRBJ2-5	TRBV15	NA	TGTGCCACCAGCAGATCACAGGTATTCCAAGAGACCCAGTACTTC	CATSRSQVFQETQYF
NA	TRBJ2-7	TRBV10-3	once	TGTGCCATCAGTGATATAGACAAATCCTACGAGCAGTACTTC	CAISDIDKSYEQYF
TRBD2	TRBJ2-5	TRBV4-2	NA	TGTGCCAGCAGCCAAGATTGGGTAGCGGGGGGGCAAGAGACCCAGTACTTC	CASSQDWVAGGQETQYF
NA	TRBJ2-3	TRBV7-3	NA	TGTGCCAGCAGCTTAGGGGGCCTCACAGATACGCAGTATTTT	CASSLGGLTDTQYF
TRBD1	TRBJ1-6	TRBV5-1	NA	TGCGCCAGCAGCTTGCGAGGGGGCAGTTCACCCCTCCACTTT	CASSLRGGSSPLHF
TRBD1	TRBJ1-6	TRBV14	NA	TGTGCCAGCAGCCGACAGGGATTTTCACCCCTCCACTTT	CASSRQGFSPLHF
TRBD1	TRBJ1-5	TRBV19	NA	TGTGCCAGTAGTATTAGACAGGGGAAGTGGGGCAATCAGCCCCAGCATTTT	CASSIRQGKWGNQPQHF
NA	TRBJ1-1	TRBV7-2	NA	TGTGCCAGCAGCGAACAGGGAGGGTTAGCCACTGAAGCTTTCTTT	CASSEQGGLATEAFF
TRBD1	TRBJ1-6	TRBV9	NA	TGTGCCAGCAGCAACTACAGGGGCAGCTCCTATAATTCACCCCTCCACTTT	CASSNYRGSSYNSPLHF
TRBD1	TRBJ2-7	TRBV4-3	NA	TGCGCCAGCAGCCACTCTCCAGGGGGCAGCTCCTACGAGCAGTACTTC	CASSHSPGGSSYEQYF
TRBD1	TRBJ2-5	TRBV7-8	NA	TGTGCCAGCGGGCCTGACAGGGGGGCGCGGGAGACCCAGTACTTC	CASGPDRGARETQYF
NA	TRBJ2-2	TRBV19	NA	TGTGCCAGTAGTATTGCGGCAGGGATAATTACCGGGGAGCTGTTTTTT	CASSIAAGIITGELFF
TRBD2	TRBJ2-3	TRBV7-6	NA	TGTGCCAGCAGCTTAGCGTGGCGGGGGGGGGATACGCAGTATTTT	CASSLAWRGGDTQYF
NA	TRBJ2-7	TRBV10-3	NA	TGTGCCATCAGTGGTGGAGGCCTCTCCTACGAGCAGTACTTC	CAISGGGLSYEQYF
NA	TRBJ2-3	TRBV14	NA	TGTGCCAGCAGCCCCAGTCAGGCGGGAACCACAGATACGCAGTATTTT	CASSPSQAGTTDTQYF
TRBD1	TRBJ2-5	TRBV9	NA	TGTGCCAGCAGCCTAGGGGGCGAAGAGACCCAGTACTTC	CASSLGGEETQYF
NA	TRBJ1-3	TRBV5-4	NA	TGTGCCAGCAGCTTGGGCCTTACGGGGTACTCTGGAAACACCATATATTTT	CASSLGLTGYSGNTIYF
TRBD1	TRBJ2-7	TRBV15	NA	TGTGCCACCAGCAGAGATTGGGGGACAGGGAACGAGCAGTACTTC	CATSRDWGTGNEQYF
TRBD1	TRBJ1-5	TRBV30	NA	TGTGCCTGGAGTGGCGACAGGGATCAGCCCCAGCATTTT	CAWSGDRDQPQHF
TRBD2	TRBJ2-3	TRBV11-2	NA	TGTGCCAGCAGCTCAAGCAGCGGGGGCGTACGTACTAGCACAGATACGCAGTATTTT	CASSSSSGGVRTSTDTQYF
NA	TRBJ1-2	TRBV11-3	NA	TGTGCCAGCAGCTTCACGGGGGGGGCCTATGGCTACACCTTC	CASSFTGGAYGYTF
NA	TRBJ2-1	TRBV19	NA	TGTGCCAGTAGTATAATGGCGGGTCAGAGTGAGCAGTTCTTC	CASSIMAGQSEQFF
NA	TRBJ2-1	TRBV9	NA	TGTGCCAGCAGCCCCTCGGGTGGGACAAGCTCCTACAATGAGCAGTTCTTC	CASSPSGGTSSYNEQFF
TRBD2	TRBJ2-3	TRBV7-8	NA	TGTGCCAGCAGCATTAACCGACTAGCGGGGGGGACAGATACGCAGTATTTT	CASSINRLAGGTDTQYF
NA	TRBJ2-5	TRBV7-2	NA	TGTGCCAGCAGCTTAGTAGCCGGGGGTCGAGAGACCCAGTACTTC	CASSLVAGGRETQYF
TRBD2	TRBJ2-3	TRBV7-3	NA	TGTGCCAGCAGTATAGCGGGGGGGCGTAATACGCAGTATTTT	CASSIAGGRNTQYF
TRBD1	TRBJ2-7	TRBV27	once	TGTGCCAGCAGTCCTCAGGGGGAATCCTACGAGCAGTACTTC	CASSPQGESYEQYF
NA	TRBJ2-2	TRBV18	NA	TGTGCCAGCTCACCCCCAAGAGGGTTCGGGACCGGGGAGCTGTTTTTT	CASSPPRGFGTGELFF
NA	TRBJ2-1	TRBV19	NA	TGTGCCAGTAGTGAAGACAGCTACAATGAGCAGTTCTTC	CASSEDSYNEQFF